This T cell receptor beta chain was identified during a study of blood T cell repertoires in COVID-19. Study-level background: Italy, Spain and the United States were the sources of the convalescent and acute COVID-19 samples.

Germline V gene lookup returns CDR1 SEHNR and CDR2 FQNEAQ (reference sequence). The CDR3 sequence is 17 residues long. V dropped 5 bases and J dropped 4 bases, with 20 bases sitting between them. Profiled with immunoSEQ multiplex PCR; TCRdb holds only in-frame clones, not every one. Here the sample spans 94,000 or so clones, roughly 88% being singletons. This chain connects TRBV7-9 to TRBJ1-4; no clear D. The receptor was derived from a man aged 55 to 70 with acute or convalescent COVID-19. The specimen sequenced was peripheral blood. CDR3 protein: CASSIPVIGSNNEKLFF. For the CDR3, the DNA is TGTGCCAGCAGCATTCCGGTAATAGGGAGCAATAATGAAAAACTGTTTTTT.